This T cell receptor beta chain was obtained from a study of T cell responses to AZD1222 COVID-19 vaccine. The protocol was immunoSEQ multiplex PCR, while the TCRdb copy is restricted to in-frame clones and leaves out a portion. The sample lists some 120,000 clones, over 90% occurring once. The receptor was derived from an adult in good health. The specimen comprised peripheral blood, sampled on day 0 of AZD1222 vaccination.

CDR3 region: CASSRGTNYGYTF. CDR3 in DNA: TGTGCCAGCAGCCGGGGCACTAACTATGGCTACACCTTC. The V call is TRBV6-5, the J call TRBJ1-2; weak D call: TRBD1 (5 bases). Trimming took off 6 bases at V and 0 bases at J, with 8 bases between the two ends. From germline, CDR1 is MNHEY and CDR2 SVGAGI. The CDR3 is 13 residues long.